This passage covers 30 T cell receptor beta chains from one sample sequenced in a study of shared clonotypes between healthy human individuals. Positively selected for CCR7, the CD45RO-negative cells used as naive CD8 cells excluded terminally differentiated effector memory CD45RA+ cells. Data came from immunoSEQ multiplex PCR; TCRdb stores just in-frame clones and leaves some out. The table has some 1,900,000 clones, 85% to 95% seen once. Sequencing was done on a sample of naive CD8+ T cells sorted from blood. The receptors stem from a young man in good health.

The chain carries TRBV14 and TRBJ2-3, with D perhaps assigned TRBD1 or TRBD2 (5 bases each). Germline V gives CDR1 SGHDN, CDR2 FVKESK. With 0 bases removed from V and 7 bases from J, the gap between germline ends came to 11 bases. The CDR3 runs 14 residues. CDR3 residues: CASSQEMGVYTQYF. As DNA, the CDR3 is TGTGCCAGCAGCCAAGAAATGGGGGTCTATACGCAGTATTTT.

This chain uses TRBV11-2 with TRBJ1-1, with 8 bases lining up with TRBD1. This CDR3 is 15 amino acids long. Germline CDR1 is SGHAT and CDR2 is FQNNGV. V trimming: 3 bases; J trimming: 5 bases; junction bases outside the gene matches: 8. The CDR3 DNA sequence: TGTGCCAGCAGCTTCCTCCAGACAGGGGAGACTGAAGCTTTCTTT. Its protein product is CASSFLQTGETEAFF.

This rearrangement joins TRBV5-4 to TRBJ2-7, with D possibly being TRBD2 (6 bases). The V gene's germline CDR1 is SGHNT and CDR2 YYREEE (reference sequence). The CDR3 has 13 amino acids. The V end lost 4 bases, the J end lost 2 bases, and 10 bases lay between the germline ends. The CDR3 DNA reads as TGTGCCAGCAGCCCGGGAGACGCCTACGAGCAGTACTTC. Translated, it gives CASSPGDAYEQYF.

In nucleotides, the CDR3 is TGCAGCGTTGTGTTAGGGGAGGGCGAGCAGTACTTC. This sequence encodes CSVVLGEGEQYF. The rearrangement uses TRBV29-1 and TRBJ2-7, with 7 bases identical to TRBD2. This CDR3 has 12 amino acids. The germline V gene encodes CDR1 SQVTM and CDR2 ANQGSEA. V shed 4 bases and J 6 bases; nucleotides not matched to a gene: 6.

The genes are TRBV19 and TRBJ2-7; D perhaps matches TRBD1 (6 bases). This CDR3 region has 13 residues. V was pared by 6 bases and J by 5 bases, with 14 bases between. Germline CDR1 is LNHDA and CDR2 is SQIVND (reference sequence). The CDR3 sequence is CASSNRDDDEQYF. The CDR3 coding sequence is TGTGCCAGTAGCAACAGGGACGATGACGAGCAGTACTTC.

The count of this clone is one. The gene calls are TRBV5-4 and TRBJ2-5, with 8 bases fitting TRBD2. The V gene's germline CDR1 is SGHNT and CDR2 YYREEE (reference sequence). This CDR3 contains 15 residues. Trimming at V came to 4 bases and at J to 2 bases, leaving 7 bases not matched to a gene. CDR3 DNA sequence: TGTGCCAGCAGCCAGGAACTAGCGGCACAAGAGACCCAGTACTTC. As protein: CASSQELAAQETQYF. Full variable domain (remainder filled in from reference TRBV5-4 and TRBJ2-5): ETGVTQSPTHLIKTRGQQVTLRCSSQSGHNTVSWYQQALGQGPQFIFQYYREEENGRGNFPPRFSGLQFPNYSSELNVNALELDDSALYLCASSQELAAQETQYFGPGTRLLVL.

The chain carries TRBV6-5 and TRBJ2-6; D not certain. CDR1 MNHEY and CDR2 SVGAGI come from the germline V gene. The CDR3 sequence is 14 residues long. V was cut by 2 bases and J by 3 bases, with 5 bases left in between. CDR3 in DNA: TGTGCCAGCAGTTACGGGCTTGGGGCCAACGTCCTGACTTTC. This codes for CASSYGLGANVLTF.

V is TRBV10-2 and J is TRBJ2-7, with D tentatively TRBD1 (6 bases). Germline CDR1 is WSHSY and CDR2 is SAAADI. This CDR3 region has 17 residues. V was cut by 11 bases and J by 0 bases, with 26 bases left in between. The CDR3, as DNA: TGCGCCGCACTAAGAAAGTCCGGACAGACCTCCTCCTACGAGCAGTACTTC. Protein sequence: CAALRKSGQTSSYEQYF.

This chain links TRBV27 with TRBJ2-3; D tentatively fits TRBD1 or TRBD2 (6 bases each). The CDR3 has 16 residues. Germline CDR1 reads MNHEY; CDR2 reads SMNVEV (reference sequence). Trimming pared 5 bases from V and 1 base from J, leaving 16 bases between. Here the CDR3 reads CASSKGGLTGTDTQYF. The CDR3 nucleotides are TGTGCCAGCAGTAAAGGGGGACTTACCGGCACAGATACGCAGTATTTT.

This clone has only one observation. The chain combines TRBV4-1 with TRBJ1-2; the match to TRBD1 covers 9 bases. J lost 1 base, V lost 0 bases, and 12 bases had no gene match. Germline CDR1 MGHRA, CDR2 YSYEKL. CDR3 length: 19 amino acids. This CDR3 is CASSQETGGLVMVNYGYTF. CDR3 coding DNA: TGCGCCAGCAGCCAAGAGACAGGGGGATTGGTAATGGTTAACTATGGCTACACCTTC.

This rearrangement joins TRBV6-6 to TRBJ1-2, with a tentative D call TRBD1 (6 bases). CDR3 length equals 12 residues. Per the germline V gene, CDR1 is MNHNY and CDR2 is SVGAGI (reference sequence). V dropped 10 bases and J dropped 6 bases, with 15 bases sitting between them. CDR3 region: CATQYRDDGYTF. In DNA form, the CDR3 reads TGTGCCACCCAATACAGGGATGATGGCTACACCTTC.

The sample holds one count of this clone. The V and J genes are TRBV28 and TRBJ1-2, with TRBD1 matching 8 bases. Germline-derived CDR1 and CDR2 are MDHEN and SYDVKM. This CDR3 is built from 15 residues. The V and J ends lost 5 bases and 4 bases, in that order; junction bases with no gene match: 9. The CDR3 spells CASSPVPGQVYGYTF. In DNA, the CDR3 is TGTGCCAGCAGTCCCGTACCGGGACAGGTCTATGGCTACACCTTC.

V is TRBV6-1 and J is TRBJ1-2; D ambiguous. Germline V gene lookup returns CDR1 MNHNS and CDR2 SASEGT. The CDR3 length is 14 residues. Deletions cut 2 bases from V and 0 bases from J, with 7 bases between. The CDR3 sequence is CASSEPDANYGYTF. CDR3 in DNA: TGTGCCAGCAGTGAACCGGACGCTAACTATGGCTACACCTTC.

This clone appeared a few times. Different DNA sequences within this sample yield the same CDR3. The chain links TRBV9 to TRBJ2-5; 7 bases align to TRBD2. The ends lost 0 bases at V and 5 bases at J; junction bases unmatched: 1. The germline CDR1 and CDR2 sequences are SGDLS and YYNGEE. The CDR3 covers 13 residues. In DNA form, the CDR3 reads TGTGCCAGCAGCGTAGTGGGGGGGGAGACCCAGTACTTC. It codes for CASSVVGGETQYF.

As concerns this clone: In the same sample, other DNA sequences code for this CDR3. In DNA form, the CDR3 reads TGTGCCAGCAGCTTAGTGGGGAACAATGAGCAGTTCTTC. Protein product: CASSLVGNNEQFF. The chain employs TRBV7-3 and TRBJ2-1; D unresolved. Per germline, CDR1 SGHTA and CDR2 FQGTGA. V was cut by 2 bases and J by 5 bases, with 7 bases left in between. This CDR3 is 13 amino acids long.

The genes are TRBV7-9 and TRBJ2-1; 7 nucleotides match TRBD2. The germline V gene has CDR1 SEHNR and CDR2 FQNEAQ (reference sequence). This CDR3 contains 17 residues. The J segment lost 0 bases and the V segment lost 5 bases, leaving 10 bases of the junction unmatched. The CDR3 DNA is TGTGCCAGCAGCCCCGAAGGTGGGAGGGCCTCCTACAATGAGCAGTTCTTC. It is translated as CASSPEGGRASYNEQFF.

V is TRBV11-2 and J is TRBJ1-1, with D unresolved. V was shortened by 6 bases and J by 10 bases, with 18 bases between the two germline ends. The CDR3 has 13 amino acids. Looked up from germline, CDR1 is SGHAT and CDR2 is FQNNGV. The CDR3 DNA is TGTGCCAGCAGTGAATTATCTCTTACGGGAGCTTTCTTT. Its translation is CASSELSLTGAFF.

Of note for this clone: One end of the junction varies from germline; a read error may be responsible. The chain carries TRBV19 and TRBJ2-1; D unresolved. This CDR3 region has 13 residues. CDR1 is LNHDA and CDR2 is SQIVND in the germline V gene (reference sequence). The CDR3 DNA sequence: TGTGCCAGTAGTATAGATTCCTTCAATGAGCAGTTCTTC. Its translation is CASSIDSFNEQFF.

The V gene is TRBV30, the J gene TRBJ2-3; 8 nucleotides align to TRBD1. Looked up from germline, CDR1 is GTSNPN and CDR2 is SVGIG (reference sequence). J gave up 0 bases and V 5 bases, and 7 bases lay outside the gene matches. This CDR3 is built from 15 residues. CDR3 DNA sequence: TGTGCCTGGGCAGAGACAGGGGTTAGCACAGATACGCAGTATTTT. This codes for CAWAETGVSTDTQYF.

This clone is a singleton in its sample. This sequence joins TRBV7-8 and TRBJ2-5; TRBD2 is a possible D gene (6 bases). Trimming took off 2 bases at V and 5 bases at J, with 15 bases between the two ends. The CDR3 runs to 15 residues. Per the germline V gene, CDR1 is SGHVS and CDR2 is FQNEAQ. The CDR3 reads CASSLIGGRGETQYF. The CDR3 DNA follows: TGTGCCAGCAGCTTAATCGGAGGGCGCGGTGAGACCCAGTACTTC.

V and J are TRBV9 and TRBJ1-2, with 8 bases fitting TRBD1. The CDR3 runs to 16 residues. Losses at the gene ends were 3 bases for V and 2 bases for J; bases not matched to a gene: 9. Per the germline V gene, CDR1 is SGDLS and CDR2 is YYNGEE. The CDR3 bases are TGTGCCAGCAGCGGGCCAGGGACAGGCGCCAACTATGGCTACACCTTC. This encodes CASSGPGTGANYGYTF.

The chain couples TRBV5-1 to TRBJ2-1; possibly TRBD1 or TRBD2 for D (5 bases each). Germline assignment: CDR1 SGHRS and CDR2 YFSETQ. The CDR3 runs 15 residues. Deletions cut 3 bases from V and 5 bases from J, with 15 bases between. This chain's CDR3 is CASSYREGWNNEQFF. CDR3 bases: TGCGCCAGCAGCTACCGTGAGGGGTGGAACAATGAGCAGTTCTTC.

The V and J genes are TRBV6-5 and TRBJ2-1; weak D call: TRBD2 (5 bases). The V gene's germline CDR1 is MNHEY and CDR2 SVGAGI. This CDR3 spans 15 amino acids. Trimming cost V 4 bases and J 8 bases, with 18 bases left between them. The CDR3 DNA reads as TGTGCCAGCAGTTTATTTCGGGGAACAAGCGATGAGCAGTTCTTC. Protein: CASSLFRGTSDEQFF.

V is TRBV13 and J is TRBJ2-7, with TRBD2 matching 12 bases. The CDR3 is made up of 15 amino acids. V lost 6 bases, J lost 3 bases, and 6 bases stayed unmatched. CDR1 and CDR2 (germline): PRHDT, FYEKMQ (reference sequence). CDR3: CASSSRTSGDYEQYF. The CDR3 DNA reads TGTGCCAGCAGTTCCCGGACTAGCGGGGACTACGAGCAGTACTTC.

The chain uses TRBV9 and TRBJ1-4; D not resolved. Trimming cost V 4 bases and J 5 bases, with 9 bases left between them. CDR3 size: 13 residues. Germline V lookup: CDR1 SGDLS, CDR2 YYNGEE. The CDR3 loop is CASSSFENEKLFF. Written as DNA, the CDR3 is TGTGCCAGCAGCTCTTTCGAGAATGAAAAACTGTTTTTT.

The V gene is TRBV6-6, the J gene TRBJ1-1, with TRBD1 as a possible D gene (6 bases). The CDR3 spans 14 residues. Germline-derived CDR1 and CDR2 are MNHNY and SVGAGI (reference sequence). V lost 5 bases and J lost 1, with 11 bases in between. The DNA of the CDR3 is TGTGCCAGCAGTCTTGACAGGACGAACACTGAAGCTTTCTTT. It translates to CASSLDRTNTEAFF.

This sequence joins TRBV5-6 and TRBJ2-2; the match to TRBD1 covers 8 bases. This CDR3 spans 14 amino acids. The germline CDR1 and CDR2 sequences are SGHDT and YYEEEE. V lost 4 bases and J lost 3; bases outside the gene matches: 2. Here the CDR3 reads CASSMTGDTGELFF. DNA for the CDR3: TGTGCCAGCAGCATGACAGGGGACACCGGGGAGCTGTTTTTT.

The chain employs TRBV5-8 and TRBJ2-5; possibly TRBD1 or TRBD2 for D (5 bases each). V lost 0 bases and J 0 bases, leaving 15 bases between the germline ends. The CDR3 spans 17 residues. Germline V gene lookup returns CDR1 SGHTS and CDR2 YDEGEE. The chain's CDR3 is CASSLGDERWYQETQYF. The CDR3 DNA sequence: TGTGCCAGCAGCTTGGGGGACGAACGTTGGTACCAAGAGACCCAGTACTTC.

The chain links TRBV6-1 to TRBJ2-5; D gene unclear. CDR1 is MNHNS, CDR2 SASEGT, per germline. Trimming removed 1 base at V and 5 bases at J, with 11 bases between. This CDR3 spans 14 amino acids. The CDR3, as DNA: TGTGCCAGCAGTGAAGGCCCGGTAAAGGAGACCCAGTACTTC. This sequence encodes CASSEGPVKETQYF.

The chain combines TRBV28 with TRBJ2-2; maybe TRBD2 (5 bases). The ends were cut back, 6 bases at V and 3 bases at J, with 17 bases in the middle. The CDR3 is 16 residues long. CDR1 MDHEN and CDR2 SYDVKM come from the germline V gene. DNA of the CDR3: TGTGCCAGCAGGCCGGAGTCGGGGATATACACCGGGGAGCTGTTTTTT. This encodes CASRPESGIYTGELFF.